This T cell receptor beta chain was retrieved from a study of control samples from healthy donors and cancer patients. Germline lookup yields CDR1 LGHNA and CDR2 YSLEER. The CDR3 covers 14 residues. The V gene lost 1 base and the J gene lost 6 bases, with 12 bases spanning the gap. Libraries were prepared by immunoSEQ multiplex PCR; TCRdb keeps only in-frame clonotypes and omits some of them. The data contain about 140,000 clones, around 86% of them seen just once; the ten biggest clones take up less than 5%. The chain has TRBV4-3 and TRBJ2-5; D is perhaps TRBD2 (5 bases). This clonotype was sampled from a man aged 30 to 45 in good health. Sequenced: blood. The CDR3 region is CASSQGYGVKTQYF. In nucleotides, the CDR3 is TGCGCCAGCAGCCAAGGGTACGGGGTTAAGACCCAGTACTTC.